This T cell receptor beta chain was sequenced during a study of T-cell reconstitution after alpha-beta-depleted transplantation in children (TCRdb year 2016). Notes on the research overall: T-cell immune reconstitution after TCRalphabeta/CD19-depleted allogeneic hematopoietic cell transplantation in children was quantitatively tracked in the study by means of TCR repertoire profiling.

The sample's treatment or condition label, decoded: allogeneic hematopoietic cell transplantation with graft depleted of TCRalphabeta T cells and CD19 B cells. Transplant recipients were children who received TCRalphabeta/CD19-depleted allogeneic hematopoietic cell grafts. In this sample, this clonotype turned up many times. Its antigen target is currently unknown. Per-base qualities were not stored, and no clone one base away is much larger. The germline V gene supplies CDR1 MDHEN and CDR2 SYDVKM. The CDR3 holds 13 amino acids from the cysteine to the phenylalanine. Only the CDR3 part of the read is kept: 39 bases, read in frame from the first base. V gives up 4 bases and J gives up 4 bases, and the segment between their germline ends measures 8 bases. Overall study results and their limits: About two months after transplant, the apparently early recovery of alphabetaT-cell counts reportedly depended on just several hundred clones that had expanded rapidly and came from non-depleted graft cells. Over subsequent months, a decline in hyperexpanded clone frequencies was noted, and after one year, T-cell counts and TCRbeta diversity were mostly ascribed to newly produced T cells. In some patients, the high TCRbeta diversity seen at day 60 was put down to recipient T cells and intrathymic progenitors that had survived conditioning.

Library generation was performed with PCR. Instrument used: Illumina HiSeq 2500. Molecular barcoding was employed in the preparation of TCR libraries, with unique molecular identifiers being used to normalize TCRbeta repertoire quantification. TCRdb redid the processing of the public reads, applying fastp at Q25 and MiXCR, and retained in-frame beta chains. Every entry covers one CDR3 protein and lists the most common genes and DNA from its rows. This sample gives approximately 170,000 distinct CDR3 sequences in total; approximately 12% of them show up just once. The ten largest make up roughly 13% of the sample.

Sequenced material: PBMCs, taken before TCRalphabeta/CD19-depleted stem cell transplant. The origin of this receptor is a boy aged 2 to 9 with acute myeloid leukemia, due to receive a stem cell transplant. The rearrangement combines TRBV28 with TRBJ2-1; a weak D assignment points to TRBD2 (5 bases agree). The bases read TGTGCCAGCAGTTCGACTATTTACAATGAGCAGTTCTTC. Its protein reads: CASSSTIYNEQFF.